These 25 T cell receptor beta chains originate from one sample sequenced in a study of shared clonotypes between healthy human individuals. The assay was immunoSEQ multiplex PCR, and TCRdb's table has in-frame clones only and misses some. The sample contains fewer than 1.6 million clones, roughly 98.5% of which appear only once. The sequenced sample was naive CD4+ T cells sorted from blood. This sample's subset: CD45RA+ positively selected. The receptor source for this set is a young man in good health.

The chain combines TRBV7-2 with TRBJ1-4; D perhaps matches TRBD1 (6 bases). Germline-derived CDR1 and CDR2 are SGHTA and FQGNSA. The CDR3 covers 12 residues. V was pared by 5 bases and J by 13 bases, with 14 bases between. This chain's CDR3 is CASSTEGDTLFF. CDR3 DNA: TGTGCCAGCAGCACAGAGGGGGACACACTGTTTTTT. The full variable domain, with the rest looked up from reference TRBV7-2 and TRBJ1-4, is GAGVSQSPSNKVTEKGKDVELRCDPISGHTALYWYRQSLGQGLEFLIYFQGNSAPDKSGLPSDRFSAERTGGSVSTLTIQRTQQEDSAVYLCASSTEGDTLFFGSGTQLSVL.

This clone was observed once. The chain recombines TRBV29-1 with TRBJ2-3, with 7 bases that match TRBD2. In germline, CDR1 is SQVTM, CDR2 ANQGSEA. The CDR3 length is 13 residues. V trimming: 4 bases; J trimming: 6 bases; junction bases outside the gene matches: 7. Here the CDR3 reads CSVGAGVGDTQYF. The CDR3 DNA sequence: TGCAGCGTTGGGGCGGGAGTTGGTGATACGCAGTATTTT.

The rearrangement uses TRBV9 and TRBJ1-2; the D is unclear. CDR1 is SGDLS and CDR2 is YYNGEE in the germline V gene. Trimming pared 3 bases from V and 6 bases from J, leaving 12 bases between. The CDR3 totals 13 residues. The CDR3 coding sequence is TGTGCCAGCAGCGGAAAACCGAGCGATGGCTACACCTTC. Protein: CASSGKPSDGYTF.

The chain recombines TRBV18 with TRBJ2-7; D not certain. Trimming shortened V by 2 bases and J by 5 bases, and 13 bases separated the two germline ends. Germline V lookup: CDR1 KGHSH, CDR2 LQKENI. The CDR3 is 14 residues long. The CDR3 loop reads CASSPRISSHEQYF. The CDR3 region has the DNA TGTGCCAGCTCACCAAGGATCAGCTCTCACGAGCAGTACTTC.

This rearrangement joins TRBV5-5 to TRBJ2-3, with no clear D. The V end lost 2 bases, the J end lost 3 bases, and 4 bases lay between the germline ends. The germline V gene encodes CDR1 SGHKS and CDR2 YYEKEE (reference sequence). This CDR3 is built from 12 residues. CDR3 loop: CASSLPTDTQYF. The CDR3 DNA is TGTGCCAGCAGCTTACCGACAGATACGCAGTATTTT.

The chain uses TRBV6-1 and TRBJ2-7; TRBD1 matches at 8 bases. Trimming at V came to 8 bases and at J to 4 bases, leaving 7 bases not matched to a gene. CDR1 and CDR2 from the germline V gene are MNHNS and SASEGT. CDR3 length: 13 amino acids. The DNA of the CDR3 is TGTGCCAGCTGTGGGGACAGGCCTTACGAGCAGTACTTC. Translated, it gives CASCGDRPYEQYF.

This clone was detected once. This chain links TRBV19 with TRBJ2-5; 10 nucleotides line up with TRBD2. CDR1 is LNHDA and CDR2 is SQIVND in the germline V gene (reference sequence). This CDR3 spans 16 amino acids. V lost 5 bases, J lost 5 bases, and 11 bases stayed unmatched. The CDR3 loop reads CASSPGLAGVGETQYF. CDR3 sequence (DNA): TGTGCCAGTAGTCCGGGCCTAGCGGGAGTGGGGGAGACCCAGTACTTC.

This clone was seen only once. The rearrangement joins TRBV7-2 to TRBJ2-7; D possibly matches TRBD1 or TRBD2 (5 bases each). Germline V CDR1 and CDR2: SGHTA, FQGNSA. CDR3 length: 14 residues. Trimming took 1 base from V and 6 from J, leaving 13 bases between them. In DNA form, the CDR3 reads TGTGCCAGCAGCTTAGTGCAGGGAGAGAGCGAGCAGTACTTC. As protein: CASSLVQGESEQYF.

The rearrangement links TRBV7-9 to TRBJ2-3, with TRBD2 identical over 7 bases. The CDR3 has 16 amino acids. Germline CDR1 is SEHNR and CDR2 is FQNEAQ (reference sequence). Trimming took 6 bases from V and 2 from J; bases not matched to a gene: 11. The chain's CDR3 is CASSHLLAGHTDTQYF. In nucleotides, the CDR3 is TGTGCCAGCAGTCACCTCTTAGCGGGCCACACAGATACGCAGTATTTT.

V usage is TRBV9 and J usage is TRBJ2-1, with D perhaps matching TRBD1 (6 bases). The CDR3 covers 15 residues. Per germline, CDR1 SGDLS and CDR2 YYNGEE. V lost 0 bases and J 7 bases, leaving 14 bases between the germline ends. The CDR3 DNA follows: TGTGCCAGCAGCGTAGTGGGGACACAACCGAATGAGCAGTTCTTC. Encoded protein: CASSVVGTQPNEQFF.

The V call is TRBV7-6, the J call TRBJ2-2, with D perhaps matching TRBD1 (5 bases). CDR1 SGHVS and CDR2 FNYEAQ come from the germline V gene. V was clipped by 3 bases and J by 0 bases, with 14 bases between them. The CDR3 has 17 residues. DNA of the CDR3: TGTGCCAGCAGCTTTGGCAGGGCGACCTCGAACACCGGGGAGCTGTTTTTT. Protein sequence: CASSFGRATSNTGELFF.

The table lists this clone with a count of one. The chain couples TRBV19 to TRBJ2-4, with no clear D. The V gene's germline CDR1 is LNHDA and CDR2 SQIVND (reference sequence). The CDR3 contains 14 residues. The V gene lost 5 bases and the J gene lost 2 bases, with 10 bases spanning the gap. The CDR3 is CASSFRQTKNIQYF. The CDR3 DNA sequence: TGTGCCAGTAGTTTCCGGCAGACCAAAAACATTCAGTACTTC.

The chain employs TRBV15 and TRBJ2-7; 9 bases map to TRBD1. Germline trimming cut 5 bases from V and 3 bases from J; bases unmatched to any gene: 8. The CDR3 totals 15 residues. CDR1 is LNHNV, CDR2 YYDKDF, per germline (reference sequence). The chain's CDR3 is CATSGGTGFFYEQYF. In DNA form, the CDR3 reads TGTGCCACCAGCGGCGGGACAGGGTTTTTCTACGAGCAGTACTTC. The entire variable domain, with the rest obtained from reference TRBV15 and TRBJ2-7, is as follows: DAMVIQNPRYQVTQFGKPVTLSCSQTLNHNVMYWYQQKSSQAPKLLFHYYDKDFNNEADTPDNFQSRRPNTSFCFLDIRSPGLGDTAMYLCATSGGTGFFYEQYFGPGTRLTVT.

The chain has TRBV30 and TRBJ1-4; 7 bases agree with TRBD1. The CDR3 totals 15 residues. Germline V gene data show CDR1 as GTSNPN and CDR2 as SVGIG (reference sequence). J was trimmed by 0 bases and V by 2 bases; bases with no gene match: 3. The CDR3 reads CAWSTGTATNEKLFF. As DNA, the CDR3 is TGTGCCTGGAGTACCGGGACAGCAACTAATGAAAAACTGTTTTTT.

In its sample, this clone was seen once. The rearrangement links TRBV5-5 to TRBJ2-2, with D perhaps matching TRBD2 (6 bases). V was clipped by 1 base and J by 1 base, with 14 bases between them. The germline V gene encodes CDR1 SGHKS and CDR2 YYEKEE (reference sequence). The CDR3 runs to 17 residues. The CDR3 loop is CASSLSSLARNTGELFF. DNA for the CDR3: TGTGCCAGCAGCTTGTCCTCTCTAGCGAGGAACACCGGGGAGCTGTTTTTT. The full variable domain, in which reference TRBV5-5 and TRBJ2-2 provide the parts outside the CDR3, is DAGVTQSPTHLIKTRGQQVTLRCSPISGHKSVSWYQQVLGQGPQFIFQYYEKEERGRGNFPDRFSARQFPNYSSELNVNALLLGDSALYLCASSLSSLARNTGELFFGEGSRLTVL.

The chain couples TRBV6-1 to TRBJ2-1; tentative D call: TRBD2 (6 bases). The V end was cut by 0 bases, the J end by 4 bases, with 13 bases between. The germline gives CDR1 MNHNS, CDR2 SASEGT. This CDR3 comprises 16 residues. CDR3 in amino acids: CASSEAPTSPYNEQFF. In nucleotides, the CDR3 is TGTGCCAGCAGTGAAGCCCCGACTAGTCCGTACAATGAGCAGTTCTTC.

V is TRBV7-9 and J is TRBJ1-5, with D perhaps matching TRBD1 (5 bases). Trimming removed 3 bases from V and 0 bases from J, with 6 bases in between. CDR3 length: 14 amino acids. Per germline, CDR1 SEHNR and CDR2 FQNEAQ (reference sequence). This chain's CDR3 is CASSFDSSNQPQHF. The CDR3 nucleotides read TGTGCCAGCAGCTTCGACAGTAGCAATCAGCCCCAGCATTTT.

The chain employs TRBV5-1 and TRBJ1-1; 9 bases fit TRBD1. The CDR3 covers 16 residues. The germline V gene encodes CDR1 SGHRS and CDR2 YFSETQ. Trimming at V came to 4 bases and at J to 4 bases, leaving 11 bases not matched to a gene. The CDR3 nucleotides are TGCGCCAGCAGCCCGGGACAGGGACTGTGGAGCACTGAAGCTTTCTTT. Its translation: CASSPGQGLWSTEAFF. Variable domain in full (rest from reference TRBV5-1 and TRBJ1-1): KAGVTQTPRYLIKTRGQQVTLSCSPISGHRSVSWYQQTPGQGLQFLFEYFSETQRNKGNFPGRFSGRQFSNSRSEMNVSTLELGDSALYLCASSPGQGLWSTEAFFGQGTRLTVV.

The CDR3: CASSQDLVYEQYF. CDR3 DNA: TGCGCCAGCAGCCAAGATCTGGTGTACGAGCAGTACTTC. V is TRBV4-1 and J is TRBJ2-7; D call uncertain. Trimming took 0 bases from V and 4 from J, leaving 7 bases between them. This CDR3 contains 13 residues. Germline lookup yields CDR1 MGHRA and CDR2 YSYEKL.

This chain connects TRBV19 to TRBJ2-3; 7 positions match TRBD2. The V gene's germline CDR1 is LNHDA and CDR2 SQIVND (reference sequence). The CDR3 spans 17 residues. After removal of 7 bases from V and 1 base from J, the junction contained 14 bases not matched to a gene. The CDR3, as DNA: TGTGCCAGTACCGACTCGCCAGCGGGACGTGGCACAGATACGCAGTATTTT. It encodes CASTDSPAGRGTDTQYF.

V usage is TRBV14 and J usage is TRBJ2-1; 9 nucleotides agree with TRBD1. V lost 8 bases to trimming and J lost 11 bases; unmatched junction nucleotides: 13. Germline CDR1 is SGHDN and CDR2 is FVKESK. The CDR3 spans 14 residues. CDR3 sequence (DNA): TGTGCCAGCGGATTCTATGGACAGGGGAATCAGCAGTTCTTC. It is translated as CASGFYGQGNQQFF.

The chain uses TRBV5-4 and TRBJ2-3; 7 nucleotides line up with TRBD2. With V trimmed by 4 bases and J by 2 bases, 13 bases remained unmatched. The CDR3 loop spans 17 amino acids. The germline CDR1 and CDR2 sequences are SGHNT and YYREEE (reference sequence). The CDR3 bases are TGTGCCAGCAGCCCCGCCCTGGGGCGGGGGACCACAGATACGCAGTATTTT. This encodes CASSPALGRGTTDTQYF.

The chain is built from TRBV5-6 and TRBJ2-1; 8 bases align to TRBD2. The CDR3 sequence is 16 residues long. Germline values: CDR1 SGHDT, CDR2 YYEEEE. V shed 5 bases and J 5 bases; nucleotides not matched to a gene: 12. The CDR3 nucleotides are TGTGCCAGCAGAGCTTGGACGGGAGGGCTGCACAATGAGCAGTTCTTC. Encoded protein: CASRAWTGGLHNEQFF.

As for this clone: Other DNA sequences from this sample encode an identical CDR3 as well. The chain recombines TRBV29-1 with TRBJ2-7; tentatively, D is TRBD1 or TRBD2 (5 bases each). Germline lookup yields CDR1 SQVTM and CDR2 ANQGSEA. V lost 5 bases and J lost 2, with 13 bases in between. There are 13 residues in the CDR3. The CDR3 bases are TGCAGCGTTACCGGGACCGTAACCTACGAGCAGTACTTC. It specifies CSVTGTVTYEQYF.

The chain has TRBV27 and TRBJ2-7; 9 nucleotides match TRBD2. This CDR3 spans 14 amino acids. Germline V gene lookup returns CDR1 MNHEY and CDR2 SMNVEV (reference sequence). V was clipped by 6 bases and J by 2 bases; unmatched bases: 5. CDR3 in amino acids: CASRVLAGAYEQYF. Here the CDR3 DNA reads TGTGCCAGCAGGGTCTTAGCGGGAGCCTACGAGCAGTACTTC.